This is a list of T cell receptor beta chains from one sample in a study of shared clonotypes between healthy human individuals. Clones were sequenced by immunoSEQ multiplex PCR, and TCRdb holds only the in-frame ones, with some missing. This table has about 1.5 million clones, 95% to 99% appearing once. The sequencing sample was made of naive CD4+ T cells sorted from blood. The receptor source for this set is a man in his thirties or forties in good health. CDR3s include the opening cysteine and the closing phenylalanine or tryptophan. D genes are given only for firm matches. Clone size is given for some rows only: seen once, a few or many times, or a class if the clone is expanded.

V gene: TRBV10-1; J gene: TRBJ2-2; D gene: TRBD2; clone size: .; CDR3 DNA: TGCGCCAGCAGCCCCGGGCTAGCGGGAACCGGGGAGCTGTTTTTT; CDR3 protein: CASSPGLAGTGELFF
V gene: TRBV7-2; J gene: TRBJ2-1; D gene: TRBD2; clone size: .; CDR3 DNA: TGTGCCAGCAGCCCACGAAAGCGGGACTACAATGAGCAGTTCTTC; CDR3 protein: CASSPRKRDYNEQFF
V gene: TRBV5-1; J gene: TRBJ2-7; D gene: .; clone size: .; CDR3 DNA: TGCGCCAGCAGCATGGACAGCAGGTACGAGCAGTACTTC; CDR3 protein: CASSMDSRYEQYF
V gene: TRBV6-1; J gene: TRBJ2-3; D gene: .; clone size: .; CDR3 DNA: TGTGCCAGCAATAAGGTAACAGATACGCAGTATTTT; CDR3 protein: CASNKVTDTQYF
V gene: TRBV11-2; J gene: TRBJ2-7; D gene: TRBD2; clone size: .; CDR3 DNA: TGTGCCAGCAGCTTAGAGCGGGGGTCCTACGAGCAGTACTTC; CDR3 protein: CASSLERGSYEQYF
V gene: TRBV10-3; J gene: TRBJ1-1; D gene: TRBD1; clone size: once; CDR3 DNA: TGTGCCATCAGTGAGTTAAGGACAGGTGGAATGAACACTGAAGCTTTCTTT; CDR3 protein: CAISELRTGGMNTEAFF
V gene: TRBV10-3; J gene: TRBJ2-7; D gene: TRBD1; clone size: .; CDR3 DNA: TGTGCCATCAGTGGAAGTCAGACAGGGTTCAACGAGCAGTACTTC; CDR3 protein: CAISGSQTGFNEQYF
V gene: TRBV7-8; J gene: TRBJ2-7; D gene: .; clone size: .; CDR3 DNA: TGTGCCAGCAGCCCCCGCTACGAGCAGTACTTC; CDR3 protein: CASSPRYEQYF
V gene: TRBV27; J gene: TRBJ2-1; D gene: TRBD2; clone size: .; CDR3 DNA: TGTGCCAGCAGTTTAAAGAGAGGACTAGCGACTTACAATGAGCAGTTCTTC; CDR3 protein: CASSLKRGLATYNEQFF
V gene: TRBV19; J gene: TRBJ2-1; D gene: .; clone size: .; CDR3 DNA: TGTGCCAGTGGCGAGATTACTTACAATGAGCAGTTCTTC; CDR3 protein: CASGEITYNEQFF
V gene: TRBV20-1; J gene: TRBJ2-5; D gene: .; clone size: .; CDR3 DNA: TGCAGTGCTAGGAGAGCGGAGACCCAGTACTTC; CDR3 protein: CSARRAETQYF
V gene: TRBV4-1; J gene: TRBJ2-7; D gene: .; clone size: once; CDR3 DNA: TGCGCCAGCAGCCAAGTCTTCACGGGAGCTCGCTACGAGCAGTACTTC; CDR3 protein: CASSQVFTGARYEQYF
V gene: TRBV9; J gene: TRBJ2-6; D gene: .; clone size: .; CDR3 DNA: TGTGCCAGCAGCGTAGAAGGGATTGGGGCCAACGTCCTGACTTTC; CDR3 protein: CASSVEGIGANVLTF